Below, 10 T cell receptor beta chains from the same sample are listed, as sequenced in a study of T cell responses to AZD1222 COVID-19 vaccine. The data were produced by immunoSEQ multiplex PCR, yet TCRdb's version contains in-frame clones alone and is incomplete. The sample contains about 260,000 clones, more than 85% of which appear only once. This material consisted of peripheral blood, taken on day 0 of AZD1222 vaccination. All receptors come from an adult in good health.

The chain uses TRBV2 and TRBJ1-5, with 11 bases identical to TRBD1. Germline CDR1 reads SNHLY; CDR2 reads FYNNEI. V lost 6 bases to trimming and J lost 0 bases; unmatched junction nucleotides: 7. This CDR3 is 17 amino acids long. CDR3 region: CASSPGTGGYSNQPQHF. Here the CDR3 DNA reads TGTGCCAGCAGCCCGGGGACAGGGGGTTATAGCAATCAGCCCCAGCATTTT.

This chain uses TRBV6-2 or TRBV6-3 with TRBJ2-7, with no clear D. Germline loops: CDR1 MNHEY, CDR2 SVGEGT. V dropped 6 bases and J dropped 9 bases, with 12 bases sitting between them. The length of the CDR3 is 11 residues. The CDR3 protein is CASSHTTLQYF. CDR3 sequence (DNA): TGTGCCAGCAGCCACACTACCCTGCAGTACTTC.

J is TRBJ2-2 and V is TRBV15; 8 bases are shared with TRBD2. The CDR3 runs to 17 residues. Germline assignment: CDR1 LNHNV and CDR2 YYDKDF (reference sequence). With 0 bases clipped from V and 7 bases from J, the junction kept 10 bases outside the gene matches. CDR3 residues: CATSRDEIAGRRGELFF. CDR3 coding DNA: TGTGCCACCAGCAGAGATGAAATAGCGGGGCGACGCGGGGAGCTGTTTTTT.

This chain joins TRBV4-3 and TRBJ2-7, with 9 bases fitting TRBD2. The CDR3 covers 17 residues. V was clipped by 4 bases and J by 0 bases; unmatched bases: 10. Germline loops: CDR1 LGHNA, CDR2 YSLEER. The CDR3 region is CASSPRAGGRVSYEQYF. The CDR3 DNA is TGCGCCAGCAGCCCACGAGCTGGCGGGAGGGTCTCCTACGAGCAGTACTTC.

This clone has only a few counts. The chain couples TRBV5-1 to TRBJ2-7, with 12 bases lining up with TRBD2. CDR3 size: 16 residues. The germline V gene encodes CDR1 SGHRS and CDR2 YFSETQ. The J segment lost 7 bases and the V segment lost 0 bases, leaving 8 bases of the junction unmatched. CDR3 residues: CASSLEASGGAGEQYF. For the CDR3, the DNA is TGCGCCAGCAGCTTGGAGGCTAGCGGGGGGGCCGGGGAGCAGTACTTC.

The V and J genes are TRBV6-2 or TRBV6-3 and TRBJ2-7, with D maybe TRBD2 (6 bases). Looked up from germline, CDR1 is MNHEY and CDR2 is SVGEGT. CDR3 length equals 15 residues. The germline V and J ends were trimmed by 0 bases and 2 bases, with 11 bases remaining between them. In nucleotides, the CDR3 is TGTGCCAGCAGTTACTCTCGGCGGGGTCCCTACGAGCAGTACTTC. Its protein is CASSYSRRGPYEQYF.

The CDR3, as DNA: TGTGCCAGCAGCTTAGCCGCGGGCATCAGCAATCAGCCCCAGCATTTT. This gives the protein CASSLAAGISNQPQHF. The V gene is TRBV7-9, the J gene TRBJ1-5; D gene unclear. Germline V lookup: CDR1 SEHNR, CDR2 FQNEAQ (reference sequence). V was clipped by 0 bases and J by 1 base, with 10 bases between them. CDR3 length: 16 residues.

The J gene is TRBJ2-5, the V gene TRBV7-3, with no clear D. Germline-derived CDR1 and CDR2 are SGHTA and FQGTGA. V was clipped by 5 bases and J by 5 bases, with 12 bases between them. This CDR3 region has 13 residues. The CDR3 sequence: CASSPARQETQYF. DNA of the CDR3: TGTGCCAGCAGCCCCGCCAGGCAGGAGACCCAGTACTTC. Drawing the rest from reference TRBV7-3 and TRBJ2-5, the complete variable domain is GAGVSQTPSNKVTEKGKYVELRCDPISGHTALYWYRQSLGQGPEFLIYFQGTGAADDSGLPNDRFFAVRPEGSVSTLKIQRTERGDSAVYLCASSPARQETQYFGPGTRLLVL.

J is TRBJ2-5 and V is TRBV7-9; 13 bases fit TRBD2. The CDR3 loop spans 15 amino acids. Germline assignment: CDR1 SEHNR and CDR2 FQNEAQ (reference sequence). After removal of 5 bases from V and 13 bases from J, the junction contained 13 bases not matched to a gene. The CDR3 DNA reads TGTGCCAGCAGCCCCGCGACTAGCGGGAGGTTTCGTGCGTACTTC. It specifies CASSPATSGRFRAYF.

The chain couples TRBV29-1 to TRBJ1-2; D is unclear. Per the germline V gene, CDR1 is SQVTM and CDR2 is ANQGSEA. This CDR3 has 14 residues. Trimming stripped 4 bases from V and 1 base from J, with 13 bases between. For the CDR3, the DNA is TGCAGCGTTGGGGAGCACGACCTTAACTATGGCTACACCTTC. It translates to CSVGEHDLNYGYTF.